The 18 T cell receptor beta chains in this list originate from one sample, sequenced in a study of CD8 T cells in ankylosing spondylitis. A single record per CDR3 protein comes from TCRdb applying MiXCR to the 5' RACE reads. Seen here are just under 350,000 distinct CDR3 sequences, roughly 14% observed once, and the top ten hold about 1.1%. Sequencing input: blood, either unsorted or a sorted T cell fraction (not recorded which). Source of these receptors: a male donor with ankylosing spondylitis or in good health (not recorded which).

The sample holds many counts of this clonotype. The junction differs from germline at one of its ends, possibly a read error. The chain is built from TRBV12-3 or TRBV12-4 and TRBJ1-5; 7 nucleotides line up with TRBD1. This CDR3 has 19 amino acids. The CDR3 spells CASSLDYRGDLLSNQPQHF. The DNA of the CDR3 is TGTGCCAGCAGCTTAGACTACAGGGGTGACCTCCTTAGCAATCAGCCCCAGCATTTT.

The chain links TRBV7-2 to TRBJ2-3, with 7 bases fitting TRBD2. Germline V gene data show CDR1 as SGHTA and CDR2 as FQGNSA. The CDR3 extends over 15 amino acids. Unmatched junction bases numbered 9, after V lost 7 bases and J lost 2 bases. The CDR3 coding sequence is TGTGCCAGCATCCTCTGGGGGGGGTCCACAGATACGCAGTATTTT. Translating it yields CASILWGGSTDTQYF.

This clonotype was seen only a few times. The chain employs TRBV18 and TRBJ2-7; tentatively, D is TRBD2 (6 bases). The CDR3 runs 15 residues. Per the germline V gene, CDR1 is KGHSH and CDR2 is LQKENI. V was cut by 1 base and J by 3 bases, with 13 bases left in between. The CDR3 spells CASSPLAGSNYEQYF. The CDR3 bases are TGTGCCAGCTCACCACTCGCGGGGTCTAACTACGAGCAGTACTTC.

There are a few counts of this clonotype. The chain is built from TRBV12-3 or TRBV12-4 and TRBJ2-3; 10 bases match TRBD2. This CDR3 spans 14 amino acids. Unmatched junction bases numbered 5, after V lost 1 base and J lost 10 bases. CDR3 protein: CASSLGLAGIAQYF. The CDR3 DNA is TGTGCCAGCAGTTTAGGACTAGCGGGCATCGCGCAGTATTTT.

This clonotype was seen only a few times. V is TRBV5-6 and J is TRBJ1-1, with TRBD1 matching over 7 bases. Per the germline V gene, CDR1 is SGHDT and CDR2 is YYEEEE. CDR3 length equals 14 residues. V shed 6 bases, J shed 0 bases, and the junction held 5 bases outside the gene matches. CDR3 sequence: CASTQGVMNTEAFF. Written as DNA, the CDR3 is TGTGCCAGCACCCAGGGGGTAATGAACACTGAAGCTTTCTTT.

The table lists this clonotype with a few counts. This rearrangement joins TRBV21-1 to TRBJ2-1; the table's D gene call, TRBD2, was not cross checked with the DNA. TRBV21-1 constitutes a pseudogene. The CDR3 loop spans 17 amino acids. The CDR3 protein is CASSPKATSRGVNEQFF. CDR3 sequence (DNA): TGTGCCAGCAGCCCTAAAGCGACTAGTCGGGGGGTCAATGAGCAGTTCTTC.

This clonotype was seen more than once but under ten times. The CDR3 DNA follows: TGTGCCAGCATGTCCTATGGGCCCCAGCATTTT. Translated: CASMSYGPQHF. The rearrangement links TRBV12-3 or TRBV12-4 to TRBJ1-5, with D unclear. Trimming removed 7 bases from V and 9 bases from J, with 10 bases in between. This CDR3 spans 11 amino acids.

The V call is TRBV12-3 or TRBV12-4, the J call TRBJ1-2; D not certain. This CDR3 has 13 amino acids. Between the trimmed V and J ends, which lost 6 bases and 2 bases, there was a span of 10 bases. The CDR3 here is CASSIGRNYGYTF. For the CDR3, the DNA is TGTGCCAGCAGCATCGGGAGGAACTATGGCTACACCTTC.

This rearrangement joins TRBV2 to TRBJ1-5; D is unclear. The CDR3 loop spans 16 amino acids. V was pared by 5 bases and J by 3 bases, with 17 bases between. Germline CDR1 is SNHLY and CDR2 is FYNNEI. The CDR3 spells CASSRTLDGNNQPQHF. The CDR3 DNA reads TGTGCCAGCAGTCGTACCCTGGACGGAAACAATCAGCCCCAGCATTTT.

This clonotype was counted between two and nine times. This sequence joins TRBV20-1 and TRBJ2-7; no definite D call. CDR3 length: 10 residues. The germline V and J ends were trimmed by 5 bases and 8 bases, with 10 bases remaining between them. Germline V lookup: CDR1 DFQATT, CDR2 SNEGSKA (reference sequence). The CDR3 is CSAFQEKQYF. For the CDR3, the DNA is TGCAGTGCTTTTCAGGAGAAGCAGTACTTC.

This rearrangement joins TRBV7-9 to TRBJ2-5, with 10 bases matching TRBD1. Germline CDR1 is SEHNR and CDR2 is FQNEAQ (reference sequence). This CDR3 is 17 amino acids long. The V and J ends lost 3 bases and 2 bases, in that order; junction bases with no gene match: 9. The CDR3, as DNA: TGTGCCAGCAGCTTGGGGACAGGGGCCTCCAGGCAAGAGACCCAGTACTTC. It codes for CASSLGTGASRQETQYF.

The CDR3 bases are TGTGCCAGCAGGTTTAGCGGGAGCTCCTACAATGAGCAGTTCTTC. It specifies CASRFSGSSYNEQFF. The chain joins TRBV7-9 to TRBJ2-1; 9 bases line up with TRBD2. The CDR3 consists of 15 residues. J was trimmed by 0 bases and V by 6 bases; bases with no gene match: 3. Germline V gene lookup returns CDR1 SEHNR and CDR2 FQNEAQ (reference sequence).

The chain links TRBV3-1 to TRBJ2-1; 11 positions match TRBD2. Germline V CDR1 and CDR2: LGHDT, YNNKEL (reference sequence). The CDR3 length is 18 residues. CDR3 sequence: CTFSLPRRLAGGNNEQFF. The CDR3 nucleotides read TGTACCTTCAGTTTACCAAGGCGCCTAGCGGGGGGCAACAATGAGCAGTTCTTC.

This sequence joins TRBV10-2 and TRBJ2-3; TRBD1 agrees at 11 bases. The V gene's germline CDR1 is WSHSY and CDR2 SAAADI. The CDR3 is made up of 15 amino acids. Trimming at V came to 7 bases and at J to 4 bases, leaving 7 bases not matched to a gene. The DNA of the CDR3 is TGCGCCAGCAAATTGGACAGGGGGCCTGCAGATACGCAGTATTTT. It codes for CASKLDRGPADTQYF.

This clonotype was recorded a few times. This chain links TRBV20-1 with TRBJ2-1; TRBD1 matches 7 bases. Germline V CDR1 and CDR2: DFQATT, SNEGSKA (reference sequence). Trimming removed 5 bases from V and 1 base from J; junction bases left unmatched: 5. This CDR3 region has 14 residues. The CDR3 loop reads CSARDRRSYNEQFF. DNA for the CDR3: TGCAGTGCTCGGGACAGAAGGTCCTACAATGAGCAGTTCTTC.

This clonotype was found many times. The J gene is TRBJ2-2, the V gene TRBV5-1, with a weak D call TRBD2 (5 bases). The CDR3 contains 16 residues. Trimming took off 2 bases at V and 0 bases at J, with 11 bases between the two ends. Germline CDR1 and CDR2: SGHRS and YFSETQ. CDR3 nucleotide sequence: TGCGCCAGCAGCTTACCAGGAGCGGCGAACACCGGGGAGCTGTTTTTT. This encodes CASSLPGAANTGELFF.

This chain joins TRBV7-8 and TRBJ2-5; tentatively, D is TRBD1 or TRBD2 (5 bases each). Germline V gene lookup returns CDR1 SGHVS and CDR2 FQNEAQ. V lost 7 bases and J lost 5, with 8 bases in between. CDR3 length: 11 residues. CDR3: CASIEGETQYF. The CDR3 nucleotides are TGTGCCAGCATTGAGGGGGAGACCCAGTACTTC.

This sequence joins TRBV20-1 and TRBJ1-1; D is ambiguous. There are 11 residues in the CDR3. V was pared by 0 bases and J by 9 bases, with 8 bases between. In germline, CDR1 is DFQATT, CDR2 SNEGSKA (reference sequence). The CDR3 sequence is CSARDPVKAFF. DNA for the CDR3: TGCAGTGCTAGAGATCCAGTTAAAGCTTTCTTT.